This T cell receptor beta chain was sequenced in a study of CD8 T cells in ankylosing spondylitis (dated by TCRdb to the late 2010s). General notes on the study: T cell receptor beta repertoires were profiled in healthy donors and ankylosing spondylitis patients so that disease-linked TCR variants could be found. The whole study cohort included 108 healthy donors and 25 ankylosing spondylitis patients. Samples of peripheral blood were taken, and for ankylosing spondylitis patients, synovial fluid was collected as well. On the study overall, not on this receptor specifically: The disease-linked clones showed a CD8+ phenotype and occurred at relatively low frequencies in peripheral blood. Significant enrichment of the disease-linked clones was reported in matched synovial fluid samples from ankylosing spondylitis patients. Some of the motif variants had been reported before in the synovial fluid and blood of reactive arthritis patients, a finding that suggests common disease-initiation mechanisms. Blood from ankylosing spondylitis patients appeared to be characterized by a TCR beta motif composed of several highly homologous amino acid variants.

Reads for this sample came from an Illumina HiSeq 2500. Quantitative 5'-RACE with molecular barcodes was used to prepare TCR beta libraries. Regarding the original processing steps: A new computational method based on a probabilistic model of VDJ rearrangement was used to identify disease-linked TCR variants. The public reads were run again by TCRdb, first through fastp at Q25 and then through MiXCR, and only productive beta chains were kept. Each CDR3 protein appears once, grouped with its most common genes and DNA. These V and J calls originate from TCRdb's pipeline instead of the authors' own analysis. For this sample there are 50,000 to 70,000 distinct CDR3 sequences; around 6.5% appear just once. Approximately 5% of the sample is taken by the ten largest. From the cysteine up to the phenylalanine, the CDR3 has a length of 10 residues. Only CDR3 DNA remains: 30 bases, in frame from the first base. CDR1 DFQATT and CDR2 SNEGSKA are derived from the germline V gene (reference sequence). Trimming at the junction amounts to 5 bases on V and 7 bases on J, and the germline ends lie 6 bases apart.

This clonotype was recorded a few times. Its recognized antigen is unknown. Base qualities are not provided; no much larger clone lies one nucleotide away. Synovial fluid samples were paired with blood samples taken from the same ankylosing spondylitis patients. This sequence was found in a male donor with ankylosing spondylitis. The V and J genes are TRBV20-1 and TRBJ2-1; the D segment cannot be called with confidence. Sequenced: synovial fluid, either unsorted or a sorted T cell fraction (not recorded which). The nucleotides read TGCAGTGCTTATAGGAATGAGCAGTTCTTC. Its translation reads: CSAYRNEQFF.